The 29 T cell receptor beta chains reported below all come from one sample, sequenced in a study of CD8 T cells in ankylosing spondylitis. In TCRdb, the 5' RACE reads were re-called with MiXCR into one record per CDR3 protein. The table shows a few hundred thousand distinct CDR3 sequences, with about 10% occurring only once. What was sequenced was blood, either unsorted or a sorted T cell fraction (not recorded which). These receptors all stem from a male donor with ankylosing spondylitis or in good health (not recorded which).

This clonotype was counted a few times. The chain carries TRBV7-2 and TRBJ1-6; 7 bases match TRBD1. V lost 2 bases and J lost 8; bases outside the gene matches: 3. The CDR3 is 14 residues long. The germline gives CDR1 SGHTA, CDR2 FQGNSA. CDR3 bases: TGTGCCAGCAGCTTACAAACAGGGGATTCACCCCTCCACTTT. It translates to CASSLQTGDSPLHF.

This clonotype was recorded a few times. This sequence joins TRBV14 and TRBJ1-6; D gene uncertain. This CDR3 comprises 15 residues. The germline V gene has CDR1 SGHDN and CDR2 FVKESK. V was shortened by 4 bases and J by 7 bases, with 14 bases between the two germline ends. DNA of the CDR3: TGTGCCAGCAGCCTCCGGAACCCCGGGAATTCACCCCTCCACTTT. Encoded protein: CASSLRNPGNSPLHF.

This clonotype was seen repeatedly, ten times or more. The chain couples TRBV12-3 or TRBV12-4 to TRBJ2-1; 11 bases align to TRBD2. The CDR3 covers 12 residues. Trimming removed 3 bases from V and 14 bases from J; junction bases left unmatched: 3. CDR3 coding DNA: TGTGCCAGCAGTTTGAATAGCGGGGGGGAGTTCTTC. As protein: CASSLNSGGEFF.

Concerning this clonotype itself: A much larger clone differs from this one at a single base, so this may be a read error. The chain couples TRBV14 to TRBJ1-6; the D gene is possibly TRBD1 (6 bases). The length of the CDR3 is 17 residues. The germline V gene encodes CDR1 SGHDN and CDR2 FVKESK. The CDR3 DNA sequence: TGTGCCACCAGCCAAGATACTTTTGACAGGAGAAATTCACCCCTCCACTTT. Amino acid sequence: CATSQDTFDRRNSPLHF.

The table lists this clonotype with many counts. The chain has TRBV12-3 or TRBV12-4 and TRBJ2-5; 11 bases match TRBD2. This CDR3 is 15 amino acids long. Losses at the gene ends were 7 bases for V and 3 bases for J; bases not matched to a gene: 7. The CDR3 region has the DNA TGTGCCAGCATCCCGGGACTAGCGGTTGAAGAGACCCAGTACTTC. Translating it yields CASIPGLAVEETQYF.

With respect to this clonotype: At one end, the junction sequence differs from germline, possibly due to a read error. V gene TRBV28 combines with J gene TRBJ1-5; 7 nucleotides agree with TRBD1. Germline V gives CDR1 MDHEN, CDR2 SYDVKM. The CDR3 runs to 14 residues. The CDR3 DNA reads as TGTGCCAGCACCTTCCCCGGACAGGCCCAGCGCCAGCATTTT. This translates into CASTFPGQAQRQHF.

The V and J genes are TRBV20-1 and TRBJ2-7, with 8 positions matching TRBD1. V shed 7 bases and J 2 bases; nucleotides not matched to a gene: 10. The germline gives CDR1 DFQATT, CDR2 SNEGSKA (reference sequence). This CDR3 spans 14 amino acids. This chain's CDR3 is CSVSSPGGPYEQYF. CDR3 in DNA: TGCAGTGTTAGCTCTCCAGGGGGCCCCTACGAGCAGTACTTC.

This clonotype showed up many times. CDR3 sequence (DNA): TGTGCCAGCAGCACGGGACAGGGATGGACCGGGGAGCTGTTTTTT. This encodes CASSTGQGWTGELFF. J is TRBJ2-2 and V is TRBV7-3; 9 bases align to TRBD1. The CDR3 runs to 15 residues. The germline V gene encodes CDR1 SGHTA and CDR2 FQGTGA. With V trimmed by 5 bases and J by 5 bases, 6 bases remained unmatched.

The rearrangement joins TRBV14 to TRBJ1-1; TRBD1 might be the D (5 bases). Trimming took 1 base from V and 4 from J, leaving 31 bases between them. The CDR3 runs to 21 residues. Germline lookup yields CDR1 SGHDN and CDR2 FVKESK. The CDR3 is CASSQGDLQTPLFRGVTEAFF. CDR3 sequence (DNA): TGTGCCAGCAGCCAAGGGGACCTCCAGACTCCTCTGTTTCGTGGCGTCACTGAAGCTTTCTTT.

The V and J genes are TRBV6-2 or TRBV6-3 and TRBJ2-7; TRBD2 aligns across 11 bases. The CDR3 extends over 18 amino acids. In germline, CDR1 is MNHEY, CDR2 SVGEGT. V dropped 0 bases and J dropped 2; count of bases not matched to a gene: 9. As DNA, the CDR3 is TGTGCCAGCAGTTACTCGACGGCTAGCGGGGGGTCCCCCTACGAGCAGTACTTC. Translating it yields CASSYSTASGGSPYEQYF.

The table lists this clonotype with a few counts. This rearrangement joins TRBV6-1 to TRBJ1-5, with D hard to call. V was cut by 6 bases and J by 0 bases, with 12 bases left in between. This CDR3 has 15 residues. Germline V gene lookup returns CDR1 MNHNS and CDR2 SASEGT. As DNA, the CDR3 is TGTGCCAGCAGCGGTAATGACCGTAGCAATCAGCCCCAGCATTTT. This gives the protein CASSGNDRSNQPQHF.

At least ten counts were recorded for this clonotype. V and J are TRBV20-1 and TRBJ2-5, with TRBD1 as a possible D gene (6 bases). This CDR3 is built from 16 residues. Germline V lookup: CDR1 DFQATT, CDR2 SNEGSKA (reference sequence). Deletions cut 0 bases from V and 7 bases from J, with 21 bases between. CDR3 in amino acids: CSARDSRGQQAGTQYF. The CDR3 DNA reads as TGCAGTGCTAGAGATAGTAGAGGACAGCAGGCCGGGACCCAGTACTTC.

This clonotype was observed a handful of times. This sequence joins TRBV6-1 and TRBJ1-3, with 7 bases identical to TRBD1. The germline V gene encodes CDR1 MNHNS and CDR2 SASEGT. Trimming cost V 6 bases and J 1 base; bases outside gene matches: 12. The CDR3 is made up of 17 amino acids. The CDR3, as DNA: TGTGCCAGCAGGGTCGGTACAGGGGACCCTTCTGGAAACACCATATATTTT. Translated, it gives CASRVGTGDPSGNTIYF.

Many counts were recorded for this clonotype. The CDR3 loop is CASSPNGQGATGYTF. The DNA of the CDR3 is TGTGCCAGTAGTCCGAACGGACAGGGGGCGACAGGCTACACCTTC. This chain joins TRBV19 and TRBJ1-2; 11 bases line up with TRBD1. Trimming at V came to 5 bases and at J to 8 bases, leaving 10 bases not matched to a gene. The CDR3 is 15 amino acids. Germline loops: CDR1 LNHDA, CDR2 SQIVND (reference sequence).

This clonotype was seen ten or more times. The chain joins TRBV29-1 to TRBJ1-2; possibly TRBD1 for D (5 bases). There are 13 residues in the CDR3. Germline V lookup: CDR1 SQVTM, CDR2 ANQGSEA. V shed 5 bases and J shed 3 bases, with 13 bases lying between them. The DNA for the CDR3 is TGCAGCGTTAGCAGGGCGGTCGACTATGGCTACACCTTC. This encodes CSVSRAVDYGYTF.

This clonotype was seen repeatedly, ten times or more. The J gene is TRBJ2-2, the V gene TRBV5-6; 9 bases agree with TRBD1. CDR1 and CDR2 from the germline V gene are SGHDT and YYEEEE. The CDR3 covers 15 residues. With V trimmed by 3 bases and J by 5 bases, 5 bases remained unmatched. DNA for the CDR3: TGTGCCAGCAGCTCAGGACAGGGGAAGACCGGGGAGCTGTTTTTT. It translates to CASSSGQGKTGELFF.

This clonotype came up a few times. The chain uses TRBV12-3 or TRBV12-4 and TRBJ1-5, with TRBD1 matching over 7 bases. The J segment lost 0 bases and the V segment lost 4 bases, leaving 6 bases of the junction unmatched. The CDR3 contains 16 residues. Here the CDR3 reads CASSYGTAYSNQPQHF. Written as DNA, the CDR3 is TGTGCCAGCAGTTACGGGACAGCTTATAGCAATCAGCCCCAGCATTTT.

This clonotype appeared many times. The rearrangement uses TRBV5-1 and TRBJ1-5, with unresolved D. V dropped 4 bases and J dropped 2 bases, with 10 bases sitting between them. Germline CDR1 SGHRS, CDR2 YFSETQ. The CDR3 length is 14 residues. The CDR3 loop reads CASSPDPGNQPQHF. CDR3 DNA sequence: TGCGCCAGCAGCCCGGACCCGGGCAATCAGCCCCAGCATTTT.

This clonotype was detected a few times. The chain carries TRBV7-3 and TRBJ1-1; 8 nucleotides align to TRBD1. After removal of 3 bases from V and 3 bases from J, the junction contained 3 bases not matched to a gene. The V gene's germline CDR1 is SGHTA and CDR2 FQGTGA. This CDR3 has 14 amino acids. The CDR3 bases are TGTGCCAGCAGCTTTACAGGGGGGGACACTGAAGCTTTCTTT. Translating gives CASSFTGGDTEAFF.

This clonotype was seen many times. The V call is TRBV7-2, the J call TRBJ1-5, with 12 bases lining up with TRBD1. Germline lookup yields CDR1 SGHTA and CDR2 FQGNSA. The CDR3 covers 15 residues. Trimming at V came to 5 bases and at J to 6 bases, leaving 5 bases not matched to a gene. The CDR3 protein is CASSVGQGASQPQHF. DNA of the CDR3: TGTGCCAGCAGCGTGGGACAGGGGGCCAGTCAGCCCCAGCATTTT.

Concerning this clonotype itself: This may come from a read error, since a much larger clone is one base off. The rearrangement uses TRBV7-2 and TRBJ1-2; TRBD1 is a possible D gene (6 bases). In germline, CDR1 is SGHTA, CDR2 FQGNSA. Trimming removed 2 bases from V and 4 bases from J, with 14 bases in between. The CDR3 runs to 15 residues. CDR3 nucleotides: TGTGCCAGCAGCTTAATAGTCAGGGGTCTCTATGGCTACACCTTC. It specifies CASSLIVRGLYGYTF.

The table lists this clonotype with a count of one. This chain joins TRBV11-2 and TRBJ2-5; TRBD1 agrees at 10 bases. The ends lost 4 bases at V and 9 bases at J; junction bases unmatched: 11. The CDR3 spans 15 residues. CDR1 SGHAT and CDR2 FQNNGV come from the germline V gene. CDR3: CASSSAPGQGNSQYF. In DNA form, the CDR3 reads TGTGCCAGCAGCTCAGCCCCGGGACAGGGGAACTCCCAGTACTTC.

This clonotype was recorded a few times. CDR3 nucleotides: TGTGCCAGCAGCCTTTCGACGCTTCCAAGGGATTCACCCCTCCACTTT. It translates to CASSLSTLPRDSPLHF. The chain uses TRBV4-2 and TRBJ1-6; D unresolved. This CDR3 comprises 16 residues. Germline loops: CDR1 LGHNA, CDR2 YNFKEQ. The V end was cut by 4 bases, the J end by 8 bases, with 18 bases between.

The chain employs TRBV12-3 or TRBV12-4 and TRBJ1-1; weak D call: TRBD1 (6 bases). The CDR3 contains 11 residues. With 5 bases removed from V and 7 bases from J, the gap between germline ends came to 8 bases. CDR3 loop: CASSRGIEAFF. The CDR3 DNA reads TGTGCCAGCAGTAGGGGGATTGAAGCTTTCTTT.

The table lists this clonotype with a few counts. This chain uses TRBV20-1 with TRBJ2-1, with 10 bases fitting TRBD1. The length of the CDR3 is 15 residues. Germline V gene sequence: CDR1 DFQATT, CDR2 SNEGSKA (reference sequence). J gave up 3 bases and V 0 bases, and 2 bases lay outside the gene matches. DNA for the CDR3: TGCAGTGCTAGAGACCGGGACAGGGGCTACAATGAGCAGTTCTTC. Protein sequence: CSARDRDRGYNEQFF.

The chain recombines TRBV2 with TRBJ1-5; D possibly corresponds to TRBD1 (6 bases). Germline assignment: CDR1 SNHLY and CDR2 FYNNEI. This CDR3 region has 19 residues. Trimming left V 6 bases short and J 4 bases short, with 28 bases between. CDR3 residues: CASRGQILSVGGRNQPQHF. CDR3 DNA sequence: TGTGCCAGCAGGGGTCAGATTCTCTCGGTTGGGGGCCGGAATCAGCCCCAGCATTTT. Supplemented by reference TRBV2 and TRBJ1-5, the full variable domain reads EPEVTQTPSHQVTQMGQEVILRCVPISNHLYFYWYRQILGQKVEFLVSFYNNEISEKSEIFDDQFSVERPDGSNFTLKIRSTKLEDSAMYFCASRGQILSVGGRNQPQHFGDGTRLSIL.

This clonotype was observed a single time. This may be a read error: a much more frequent sequence differs by one nucleotide. The chain is built from TRBV15 and TRBJ2-3; D tentatively fits TRBD1 or TRBD2 (6 bases each). This CDR3 has 15 residues. Trimming took 5 bases from V and 3 from J, leaving 15 bases between them. Germline V lookup: CDR1 LNHNV, CDR2 YYDKDF (reference sequence). CDR3 residues: CATSEIRGVTDTQYF. DNA for the CDR3: TGTGCCACCAGCGAGATTAGGGGGGTAACAGATACGCAGTATTTT.

This clonotype occurred many times. The CDR3, as DNA: TGTGCCAGCAGTTTCGGACAGAGACTTACCTCCAATCAGCCCCAGCATTTT. It encodes CASSFGQRLTSNQPQHF. The chain has TRBV6-2 or TRBV6-3 and TRBJ1-5; D perhaps matches TRBD1 (6 bases). The V end lost 4 bases, the J end lost 3 bases, and 19 bases lay between the germline ends. The CDR3 is 17 amino acids. Germline V gives CDR1 MNHEY, CDR2 SVGEGT.

In its sample, this clonotype was seen many times. This chain connects TRBV20-1 to TRBJ1-2; D is possibly TRBD1 (5 bases). V was cut by 3 bases and J by 4 bases, with 12 bases left in between. Germline lookup yields CDR1 DFQATT and CDR2 SNEGSKA (reference sequence). The CDR3 sequence is 13 residues long. The CDR3, as DNA: TGCAGTGCTAGGAAGGACGGGGCCTATGGCTACACCTTC. Residues: CSARKDGAYGYTF.